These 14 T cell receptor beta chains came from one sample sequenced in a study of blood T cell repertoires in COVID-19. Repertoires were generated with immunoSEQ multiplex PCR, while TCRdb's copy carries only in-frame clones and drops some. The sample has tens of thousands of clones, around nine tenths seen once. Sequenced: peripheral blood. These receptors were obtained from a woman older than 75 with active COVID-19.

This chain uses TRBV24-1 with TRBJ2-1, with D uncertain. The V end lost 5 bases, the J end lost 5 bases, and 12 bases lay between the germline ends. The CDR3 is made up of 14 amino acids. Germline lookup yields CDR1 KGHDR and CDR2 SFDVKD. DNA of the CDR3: TGTGCCACCAGTGGCGTGGGCCTAAACAATGAGCAGTTCTTC. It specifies CATSGVGLNNEQFF.

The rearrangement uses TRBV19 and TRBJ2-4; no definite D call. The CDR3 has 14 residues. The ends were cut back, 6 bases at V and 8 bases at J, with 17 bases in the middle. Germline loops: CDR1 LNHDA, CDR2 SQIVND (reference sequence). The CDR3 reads CASRPWAGVDIQYF. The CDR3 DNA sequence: TGTGCCAGTAGACCTTGGGCTGGCGTAGACATTCAGTACTTC.

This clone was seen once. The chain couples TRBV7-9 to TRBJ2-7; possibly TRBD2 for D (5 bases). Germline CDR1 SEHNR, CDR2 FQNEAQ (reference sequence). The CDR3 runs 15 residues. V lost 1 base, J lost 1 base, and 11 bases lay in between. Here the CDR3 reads CASSLEGLASYEQYF. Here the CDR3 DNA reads TGTGCCAGCAGCTTAGAAGGGCTAGCTTCCTACGAGCAGTACTTC. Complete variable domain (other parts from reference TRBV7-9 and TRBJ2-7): DTGVSQNPRHKITKRGQNVTFRCDPISEHNRLYWYRQTLGQGPEFLTYFQNEAQLEKSRLLSDRFSAERPKGSFSTLEIQRTEQGDSAMYLCASSLEGLASYEQYFGPGTRLTVT.

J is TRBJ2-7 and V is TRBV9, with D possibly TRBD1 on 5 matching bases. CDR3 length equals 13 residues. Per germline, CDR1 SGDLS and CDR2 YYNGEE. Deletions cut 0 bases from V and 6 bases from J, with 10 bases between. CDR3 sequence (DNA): TGTGCCAGCAGCGTAGGACAGACCACCGAGCAGTACTTC. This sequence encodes CASSVGQTTEQYF.

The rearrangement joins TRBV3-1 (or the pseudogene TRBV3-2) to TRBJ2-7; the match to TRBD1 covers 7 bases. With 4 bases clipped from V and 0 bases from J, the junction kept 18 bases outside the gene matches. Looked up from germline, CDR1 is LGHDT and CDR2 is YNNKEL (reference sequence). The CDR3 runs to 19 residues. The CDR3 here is CASSPAAKYTGTASYEQYF. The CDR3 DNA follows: TGTGCCAGCAGCCCAGCCGCAAAGTATACCGGGACAGCCTCCTACGAGCAGTACTTC.

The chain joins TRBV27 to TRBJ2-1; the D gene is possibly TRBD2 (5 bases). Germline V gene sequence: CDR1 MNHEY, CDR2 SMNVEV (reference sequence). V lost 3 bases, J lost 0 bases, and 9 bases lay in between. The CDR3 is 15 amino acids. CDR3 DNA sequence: TGTGCCAGCAGTTTCGGTGGGAGCTCCTACAATGAGCAGTTCTTC. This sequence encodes CASSFGGSSYNEQFF.

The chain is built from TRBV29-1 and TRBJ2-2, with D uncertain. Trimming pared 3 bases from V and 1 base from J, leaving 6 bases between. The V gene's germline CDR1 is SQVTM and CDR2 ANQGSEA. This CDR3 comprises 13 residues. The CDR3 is CSVDPGNTGELFF. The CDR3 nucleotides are TGCAGCGTTGATCCAGGGAACACCGGGGAGCTGTTTTTT.

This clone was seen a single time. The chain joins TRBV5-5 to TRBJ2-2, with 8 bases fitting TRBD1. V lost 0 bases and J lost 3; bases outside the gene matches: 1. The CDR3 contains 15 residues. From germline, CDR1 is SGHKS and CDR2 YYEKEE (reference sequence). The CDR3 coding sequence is TGTGCCAGCAGCTTGGGGACAGGGCACACCGGGGAGCTGTTTTTT. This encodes CASSLGTGHTGELFF.

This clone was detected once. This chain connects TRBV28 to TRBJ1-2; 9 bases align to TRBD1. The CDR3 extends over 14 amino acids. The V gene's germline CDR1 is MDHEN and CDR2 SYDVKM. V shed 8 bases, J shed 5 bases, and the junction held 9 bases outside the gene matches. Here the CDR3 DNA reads TGTGCCAGCCGAAGATGGGACAGGGATTATGGCTACACCTTC. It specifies CASRRWDRDYGYTF.

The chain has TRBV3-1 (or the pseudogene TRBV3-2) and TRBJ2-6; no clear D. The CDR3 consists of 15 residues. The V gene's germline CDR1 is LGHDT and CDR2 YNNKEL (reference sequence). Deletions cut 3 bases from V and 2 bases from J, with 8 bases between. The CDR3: CASSHSAAGANVLTF. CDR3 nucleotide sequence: TGTGCCAGCAGCCATTCTGCAGCTGGGGCCAACGTCCTGACTTTC.

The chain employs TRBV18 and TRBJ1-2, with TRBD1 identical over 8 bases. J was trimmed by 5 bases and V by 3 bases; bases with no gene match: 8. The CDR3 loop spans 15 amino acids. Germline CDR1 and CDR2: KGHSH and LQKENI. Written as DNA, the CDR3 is TGTGCCAGCTCACCCGATCAGGGGGCGCGGTATGGCTACACCTTC. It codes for CASSPDQGARYGYTF.

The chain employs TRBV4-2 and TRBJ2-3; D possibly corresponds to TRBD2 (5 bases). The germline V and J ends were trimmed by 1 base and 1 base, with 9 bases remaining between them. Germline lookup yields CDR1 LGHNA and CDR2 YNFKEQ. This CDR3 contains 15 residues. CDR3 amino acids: CASSQVSAGTDTQYF. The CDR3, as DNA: TGTGCCAGCAGCCAAGTGTCAGCGGGCACAGATACGCAGTATTTT.

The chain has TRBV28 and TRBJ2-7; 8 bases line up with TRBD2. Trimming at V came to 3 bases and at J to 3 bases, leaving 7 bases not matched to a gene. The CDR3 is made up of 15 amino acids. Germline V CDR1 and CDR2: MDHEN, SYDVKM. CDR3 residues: CASSFGGGNIYEQYF. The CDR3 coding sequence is TGTGCCAGCAGTTTCGGGGGGGGGAACATCTACGAGCAGTACTTC.

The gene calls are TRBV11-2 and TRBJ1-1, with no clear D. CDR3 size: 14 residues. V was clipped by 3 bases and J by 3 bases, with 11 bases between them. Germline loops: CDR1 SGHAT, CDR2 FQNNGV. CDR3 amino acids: CASSFSQWDTEAFF. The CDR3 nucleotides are TGTGCCAGCAGCTTCTCACAGTGGGACACTGAAGCTTTCTTT.